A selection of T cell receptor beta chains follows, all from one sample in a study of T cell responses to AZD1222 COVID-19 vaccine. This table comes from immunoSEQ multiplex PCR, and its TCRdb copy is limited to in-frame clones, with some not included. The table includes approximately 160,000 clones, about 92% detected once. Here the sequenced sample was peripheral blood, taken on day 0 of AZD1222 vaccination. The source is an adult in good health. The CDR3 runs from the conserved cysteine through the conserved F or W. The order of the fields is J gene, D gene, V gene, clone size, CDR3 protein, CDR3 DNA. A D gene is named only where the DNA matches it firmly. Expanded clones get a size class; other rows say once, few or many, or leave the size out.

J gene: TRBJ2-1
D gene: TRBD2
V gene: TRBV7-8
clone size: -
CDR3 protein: CASSLGTSGGNEQFF
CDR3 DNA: TGTGCCAGCAGCTTAGGGACTAGCGGGGGGAATGAGCAGTTCTTC

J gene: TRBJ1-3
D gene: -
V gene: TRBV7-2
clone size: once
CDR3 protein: CASSTGNTIYF
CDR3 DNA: TGTGCCAGCAGCACAGGCAACACCATATATTTT

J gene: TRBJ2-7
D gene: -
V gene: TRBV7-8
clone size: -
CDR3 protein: CASSLFRHWNHYEQYF
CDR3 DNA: TGTGCCAGCAGCTTATTTAGGCACTGGAACCACTACGAGCAGTACTTC

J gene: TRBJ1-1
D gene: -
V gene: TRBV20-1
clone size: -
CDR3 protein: CSARNTEAFF
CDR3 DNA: TGCAGTGCTAGAAATACTGAAGCTTTCTTT

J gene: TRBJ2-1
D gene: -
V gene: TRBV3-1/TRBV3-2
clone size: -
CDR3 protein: CASSRAGRYNEQFF
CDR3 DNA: TGTGCCAGCAGCCGGGCGGGCCGATACAATGAGCAGTTCTTC

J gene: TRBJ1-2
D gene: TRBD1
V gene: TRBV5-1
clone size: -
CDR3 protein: CASSLARGDGYTF
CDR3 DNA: TGCGCCAGCAGCTTGGCCAGGGGGGACGGCTACACCTTC

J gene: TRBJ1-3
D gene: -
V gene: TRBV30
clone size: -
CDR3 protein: CAWSVSGRNTIYF
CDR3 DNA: TGTGCCTGGAGTGTGTCAGGGCGAAACACCATATATTTT

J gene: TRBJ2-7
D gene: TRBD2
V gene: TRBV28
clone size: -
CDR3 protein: CASSLVAGAGEQYF
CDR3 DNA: TGTGCCAGCAGTTTAGTAGCGGGGGCGGGGGAGCAGTACTTC

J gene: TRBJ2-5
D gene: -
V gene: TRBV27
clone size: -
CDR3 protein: CASSLFGQETQYF
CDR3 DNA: TGTGCCAGCAGTTTATTCGGACAAGAGACCCAGTACTTC

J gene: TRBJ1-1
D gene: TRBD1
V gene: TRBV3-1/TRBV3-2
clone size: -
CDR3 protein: CASGQRTGRSFF
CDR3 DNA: TGTGCCAGCGGACAAAGGACAGGGCGTTCTTTCTTT

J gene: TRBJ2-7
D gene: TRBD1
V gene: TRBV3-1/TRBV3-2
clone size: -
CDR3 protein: CASSPGQGYEQYF
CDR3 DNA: TGTGCCAGCAGCCCGGGACAGGGATACGAGCAGTACTTC

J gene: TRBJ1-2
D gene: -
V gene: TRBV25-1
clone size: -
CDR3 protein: CASTGVMGGKDYGYTF
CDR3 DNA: TGTGCCAGCACCGGGGTTATGGGGGGCAAGGACTATGGCTACACCTTC

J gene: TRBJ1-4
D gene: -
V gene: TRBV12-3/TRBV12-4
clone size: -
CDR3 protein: CASSPPGGEKLFF
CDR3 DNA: TGTGCCAGCAGTCCCCCCGGGGGCGAAAAACTGTTTTTT

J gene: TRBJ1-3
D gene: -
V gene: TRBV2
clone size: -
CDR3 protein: CASRGRSGNTIYF
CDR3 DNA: TGTGCCAGCAGAGGTCGCTCTGGAAACACCATATATTTT

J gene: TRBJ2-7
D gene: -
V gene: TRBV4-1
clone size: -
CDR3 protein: CASRPLWSLSYEQYF
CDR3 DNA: TGCGCCAGCAGACCCCTGTGGTCCCTTTCCTACGAGCAGTACTTC

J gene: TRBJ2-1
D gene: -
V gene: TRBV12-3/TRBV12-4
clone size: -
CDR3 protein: CASSSSLGNEQFF
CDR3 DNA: TGTGCCAGCAGTTCTTCACTTGGGAATGAGCAGTTCTTC

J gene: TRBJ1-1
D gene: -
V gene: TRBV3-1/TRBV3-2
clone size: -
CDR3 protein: CASSQAQGAYEAFF
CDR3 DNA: TGTGCCAGCAGCCAAGCGCAGGGAGCCTATGAAGCTTTCTTT

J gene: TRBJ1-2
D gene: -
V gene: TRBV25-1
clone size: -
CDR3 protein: CASSYSWGYTF
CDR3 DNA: TGTGCCAGCAGTTATAGTTGGGGCTACACCTTC